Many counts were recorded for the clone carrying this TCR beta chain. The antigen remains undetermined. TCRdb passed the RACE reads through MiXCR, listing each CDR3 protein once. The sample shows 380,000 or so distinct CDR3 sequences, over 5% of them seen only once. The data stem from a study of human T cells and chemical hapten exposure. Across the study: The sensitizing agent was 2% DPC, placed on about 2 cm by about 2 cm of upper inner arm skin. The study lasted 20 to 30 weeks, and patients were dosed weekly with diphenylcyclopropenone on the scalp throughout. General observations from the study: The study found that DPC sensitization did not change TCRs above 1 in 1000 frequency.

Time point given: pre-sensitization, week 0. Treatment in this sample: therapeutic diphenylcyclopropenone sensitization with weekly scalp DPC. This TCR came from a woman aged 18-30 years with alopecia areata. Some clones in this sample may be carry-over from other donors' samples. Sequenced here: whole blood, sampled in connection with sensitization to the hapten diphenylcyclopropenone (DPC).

The DNA of the CDR3 is TGTGCCACCAGCAGAGGGACAGTAGCAGAGACCCAGTACTTC. This codes for CATSRGTVAETQYF. This chain uses TRBV15 with TRBJ2-5; D might be TRBD1 (6 bases). With 1 base removed from V and 4 bases from J, the gap between germline ends came to 10 bases. Germline CDR1 is LNHNV and CDR2 is YYDKDF (reference sequence). CDR3 length: 14 amino acids.